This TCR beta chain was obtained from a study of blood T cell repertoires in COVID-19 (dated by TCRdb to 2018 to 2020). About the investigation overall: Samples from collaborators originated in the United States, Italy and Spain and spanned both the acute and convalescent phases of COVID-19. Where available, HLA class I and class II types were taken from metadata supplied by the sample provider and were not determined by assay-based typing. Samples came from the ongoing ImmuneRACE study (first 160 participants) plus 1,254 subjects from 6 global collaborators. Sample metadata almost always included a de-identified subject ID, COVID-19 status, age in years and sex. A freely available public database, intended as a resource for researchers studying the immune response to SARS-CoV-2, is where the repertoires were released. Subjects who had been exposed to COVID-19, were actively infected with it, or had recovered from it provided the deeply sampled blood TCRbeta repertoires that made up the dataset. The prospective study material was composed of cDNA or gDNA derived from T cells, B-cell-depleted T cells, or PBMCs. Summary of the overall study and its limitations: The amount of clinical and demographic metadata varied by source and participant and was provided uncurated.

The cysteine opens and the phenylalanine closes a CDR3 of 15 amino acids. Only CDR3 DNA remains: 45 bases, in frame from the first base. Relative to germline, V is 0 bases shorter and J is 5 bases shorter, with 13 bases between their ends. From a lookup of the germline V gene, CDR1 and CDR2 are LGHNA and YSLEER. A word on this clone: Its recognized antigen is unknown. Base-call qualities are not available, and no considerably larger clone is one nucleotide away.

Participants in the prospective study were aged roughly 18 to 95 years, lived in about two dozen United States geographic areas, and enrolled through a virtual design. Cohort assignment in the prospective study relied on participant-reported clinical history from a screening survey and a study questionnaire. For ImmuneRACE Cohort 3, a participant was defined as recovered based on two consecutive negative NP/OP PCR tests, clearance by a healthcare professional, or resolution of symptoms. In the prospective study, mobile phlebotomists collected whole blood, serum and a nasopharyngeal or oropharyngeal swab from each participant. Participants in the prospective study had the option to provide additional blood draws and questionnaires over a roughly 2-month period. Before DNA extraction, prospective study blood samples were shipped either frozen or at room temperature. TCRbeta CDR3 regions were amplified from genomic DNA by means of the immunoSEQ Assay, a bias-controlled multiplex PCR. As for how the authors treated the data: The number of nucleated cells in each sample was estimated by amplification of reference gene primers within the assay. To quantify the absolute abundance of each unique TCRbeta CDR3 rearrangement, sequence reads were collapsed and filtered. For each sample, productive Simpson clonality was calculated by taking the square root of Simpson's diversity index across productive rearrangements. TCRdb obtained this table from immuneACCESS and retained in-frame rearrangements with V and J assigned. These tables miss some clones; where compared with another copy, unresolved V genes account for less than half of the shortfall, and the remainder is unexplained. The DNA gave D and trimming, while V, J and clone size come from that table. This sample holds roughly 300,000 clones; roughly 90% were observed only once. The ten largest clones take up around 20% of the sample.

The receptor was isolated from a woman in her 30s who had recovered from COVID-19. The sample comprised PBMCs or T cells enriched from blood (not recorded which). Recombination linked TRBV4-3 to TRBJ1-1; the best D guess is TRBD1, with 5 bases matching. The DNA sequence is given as TGCGCCAGCAGCCAAGAAGTAGGGGCCGCAACTGAAGCTTTCTTT. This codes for CASSQEVGAATEAFF.